This T cell receptor (beta chain) was observed in a study of identical twins. General study results and limits: Fewer insertions were carried by abundant cord blood beta clonotypes, but none was seen in memory repertoires.

A universal primer site came from template switching; cDNA carried unique molecular identifiers. TCRdb reprocessed the 5' RACE reads via MiXCR and lists one record per CDR3 protein. The sample has 200,000 to 250,000 distinct CDR3 sequences, roughly 13% seen once; the top ten hold 3.5% to 5%. A remark on this clonotype: The target antigen is unknown.

These same records also appear under a second study, on yellow fever vaccine responses in identical twins.

This sequence was found in a woman aged 18-29 years in good health. The sequenced sample consisted of memory (CD45RO+) T cells sorted from blood.

The CDR3 DNA is TGTGCCAGCAGCTCGACTCAGCGGGAGGGCCTCTACGAGCAGTACTTC. Translating it yields CASSSTQREGLYEQYF. The rearrangement uses TRBV7-2 and TRBJ2-7, with TRBD2 matching 10 bases. Germline CDR1 SGHTA, CDR2 FQGNSA. The CDR3 runs 16 residues. The V and J ends lost 4 bases and 3 bases, in that order; junction bases with no gene match: 9.